The 9 T cell receptor beta chains presented below share a single source sample, sequenced in a study of cytomegalovirus exposure and HLA in healthy donors (dated 2017 in TCRdb). The library relied on the immunoSEQ multiplex PCR assay. For the multiplex PCR, a mixture combining 60 forward primers for TCR Vbeta segments and 13 reverse primers for TCR Jbeta segments was used. The immuneACCESS repertoire file appears here via TCRdb, limited to in-frame rearrangements. These files lack a portion of the clones; in checked studies, under half of the deficit traces to unresolved V genes, and the cause of the others is not known. The sample contains around 130,000 clones, over 70% of them found a single time. The ten top clones hold approximately 2% of the sample. The source material was PBMCs. These receptor sequences come from a woman aged 40 to 50 in good health and CMV-seropositive.

The V gene is TRBV2, the J gene TRBJ1-4; tentatively, D is TRBD1 (6 bases). CDR3 length equals 14 residues. Germline lookup yields CDR1 SNHLY and CDR2 FYNNEI. Between the trimmed V and J ends, which lost 3 bases and 7 bases, there was a span of 12 bases. Written as DNA, the CDR3 is TGTGCCAGCAGTGAGCAGGGGTTCGGTGAAAAACTGTTTTTT. Protein product: CASSEQGFGEKLFF.

The sample holds one count of this clone. The chain carries TRBV19 and TRBJ1-5, with D tentatively TRBD1 (6 bases). The CDR3 loop spans 15 amino acids. V lost 3 bases, J lost 5 bases, and 14 bases lay in between. CDR1 and CDR2 from the germline V gene are LNHDA and SQIVND (reference sequence). The CDR3 region has the DNA TGTGCCAGTAGTATCCTACAGGGCGAATATCAGCCCCAGCATTTT. Its protein product is CASSILQGEYQPQHF.

This clone was seen ten or more times. The rearrangement uses TRBV19 and TRBJ1-1; D gene unclear. The germline V gene encodes CDR1 LNHDA and CDR2 SQIVND (reference sequence). The CDR3 extends over 13 amino acids. V lost 5 bases, J lost 6 bases, and 13 bases lay in between. The CDR3 region has the DNA TGTGCCAGTAGTCCTACAACTAGGGCTGAAGCTTTCTTT. It translates to CASSPTTRAEAFF.

J is TRBJ1-1 and V is TRBV7-9; D call uncertain. From germline, CDR1 is SEHNR and CDR2 FQNEAQ (reference sequence). CDR3 length: 13 amino acids. The germline V and J ends were trimmed by 5 bases and 1 base, with 8 bases remaining between them. CDR3 residues: CASSRRENTEAFF. CDR3 sequence (DNA): TGTGCCAGCAGCCGTCGGGAGAACACTGAAGCTTTCTTT.

This rearrangement joins TRBV9 to TRBJ2-1; 12 nucleotides match TRBD2. The junction had 14 bases not matched to a gene; V was cut back by 4 bases and J by 0 bases. Germline V lookup: CDR1 SGDLS, CDR2 YYNGEE. The CDR3 totals 20 residues. The CDR3, as DNA: TGTGCCAGCAGCCCAAGAACCGGGACTAGCGGGCCGAGCTCCTACAATGAGCAGTTCTTC. Residues: CASSPRTGTSGPSSYNEQFF.

The rearrangement links TRBV29-1 to TRBJ2-7, with D possibly being TRBD1 (6 bases). V lost 5 bases and J lost 6, with 20 bases in between. This CDR3 is 14 amino acids long. Germline values: CDR1 SQVTM, CDR2 ANQGSEA. The CDR3 here is CSVRAGALGTEQYF. CDR3 nucleotide sequence: TGCAGCGTTAGGGCAGGGGCCCTTGGGACCGAGCAGTACTTC.

This chain joins TRBV28 and TRBJ2-7; D not resolved. CDR1 MDHEN and CDR2 SYDVKM come from the germline V gene. The CDR3 runs 10 residues. The V end was cut by 5 bases, the J end by 3 bases, with 2 bases between. The CDR3 protein is CASSHYEQYF. In DNA form, the CDR3 reads TGTGCCAGCAGTCACTACGAGCAGTACTTC. Combining the CDR3 with reference TRBV28 and TRBJ2-7 gives the whole variable domain DVKVTQSSRYLVKRTGEKVFLECVQDMDHENMFWYRQDPGLGLRLIYFSYDVKMKEKGDIPEGYSVSREKKERFSLILESASTNQTSMYLCASSHYEQYFGPGTRLTVT.

The chain uses TRBV6-1 and TRBJ1-1, with D unresolved. Trimming stripped 0 bases from V and 3 bases from J, with 5 bases between. CDR1 is MNHNS and CDR2 is SASEGT in the germline V gene. This CDR3 spans 13 amino acids. The CDR3 here is CASSEARYTEAFF. The CDR3 coding sequence is TGTGCCAGCAGTGAAGCGAGGTACACTGAAGCTTTCTTT.

This sequence joins TRBV7-2 and TRBJ2-5; TRBD2 is a possible D gene (5 bases). The V gene's germline CDR1 is SGHTA and CDR2 FQGNSA. The germline V and J ends were trimmed by 2 bases and 12 bases, with 16 bases remaining between them. The CDR3 is made up of 13 amino acids. CDR3 sequence: CASSLYRVGDKYF. The CDR3 nucleotides are TGTGCCAGCAGCTTATATCGTGTCGGGGATAAGTACTTC.